The clone carrying this T cell receptor beta chain appeared a single time. The data belong to a study of blood T cell repertoires in COVID-19. Study at large: There were acute and convalescent COVID-19 samples, and they came from the United States, Italy and Spain. T cells, B-cell-depleted T cells, or PBMCs supplied cDNA or gDNA.

In the authors' workflow: Scientists estimated how many nucleated cells there were by amplifying reference gene primers. Assay used: immunoSEQ multiplex PCR; TCRdb lists only in-frame clones, some missing. For V, J and clone size, that table is used; D and trimming come from the DNA. The sample includes about 46,000 clones, 75% to 90% of them seen just once. Trimming took 0 bases from V and 12 from J, leaving 12 bases between them. Germline assignment: CDR1 GTSNPN and CDR2 SVGIG (reference sequence). The CDR3 runs to 12 residues. Sequencing used peripheral blood. V and J are TRBV30 and TRBJ2-1, with a weak D call TRBD2 (6 bases). This receptor was obtained from a man in his fifties with acute or convalescent COVID-19. CDR3 region: CAWSVSGVGQFF. In DNA, the CDR3 is TGTGCCTGGAGTGTTTCGGGGGTGGGGCAGTTCTTC. The variable domain in full, completed from reference TRBV30 and TRBJ2-1, reads SQTIHQWPATLVQPVGSPLSLECTVEGTSNPNLYWYRQAAGRGLQLLFYSVGIGQISSEVPQNLSASRPQDRQFILSSKKLLLSDSGFYLCAWSVSGVGQFFGPGTRLTVL.